Each of the 20 T cell receptor beta chains below was sequenced from the same sample in a study of T cell repertoires in cytomegalovirus infection. Using its own MiXCR run on the reads, TCRdb lists one record per CDR3 protein. The data contain about 150,000 distinct CDR3 sequences, 25% to 35% of them singletons. These receptors are not linked to any known antigen. The sequenced sample was CD8+ T cells from cultured PBMCs, obtained from culture after CMV antigen stimulation. These receptors all come from a human donor in good health (CMV status not recorded). Some clones in this sample may be carry-over from other donors' samples.

A remark on this clonotype: The junction departs from germline at one end; a sequencing error may be responsible. V and J are TRBV12-3 or TRBV12-4 and TRBJ1-6; D is unresolved. There are 12 residues in the CDR3. The CDR3 DNA reads as TGTGCCAGCAGTTTATCTGTCCAGCCCATCTACTTT. Translating it yields CASSLSVQPIYF.

The rearrangement uses TRBV19 and TRBJ2-1, with 7 bases lining up with TRBD2. Germline-derived CDR1 and CDR2 are LNHDA and SQIVND (reference sequence). V shed 4 bases, J shed 1 base, and the junction held 4 bases outside the gene matches. This CDR3 has 15 residues. The CDR3 loop is CASSTSSGSYNEQFF. Written as DNA, the CDR3 is TGTGCCAGTAGTACCTCTAGCGGATCCTACAATGAGCAGTTCTTC.

The chain carries TRBV6-4 and TRBJ2-2; possibly TRBD1 for D (5 bases). Germline CDR1 reads MRHNA; CDR2 reads SNTAGT. The length of the CDR3 is 18 residues. V dropped 9 bases and J dropped 1 base, with 24 bases sitting between them. In DNA form, the CDR3 reads TGTGCCAGTCCCGAGCTCCCCAGGGTCGAGGTGAACACCGGGGAGCTGTTTTTT. It yields the protein CASPELPRVEVNTGELFF.

This clonotype was detected a few times. The chain couples TRBV11-2 to TRBJ1-1, with a possible D match to TRBD1 (6 bases). The CDR3 loop spans 15 amino acids. Per the germline V gene, CDR1 is SGHAT and CDR2 is FQNNGV. Trimming stripped 1 base from V and 3 bases from J, with 12 bases between. CDR3 coding DNA: TGTGCCAGCAGCTTAGGGTGGGGGCTGGACACTGAAGCTTTCTTT. It yields the protein CASSLGWGLDTEAFF.

The rearrangement joins TRBV12-3 or TRBV12-4 to TRBJ2-3, with D unresolved. Trimming cost V 2 bases and J 0 bases, with 9 bases left between them. This CDR3 has 15 residues. Written as DNA, the CDR3 is TGTGCCAGCAGTTTATGGGGATTTAGCACAGATACGCAGTATTTT. Its protein product is CASSLWGFSTDTQYF.

The V call is TRBV20-1, the J call TRBJ2-7; 11 bases fit TRBD2. V dropped 0 bases and J dropped 4; count of bases not matched to a gene: 2. The CDR3 contains 14 residues. Germline-derived CDR1 and CDR2 are DFQATT and SNEGSKA (reference sequence). For the CDR3, the DNA is TGCAGTGCTAGAGATACTAGCGGGGGTTACGAGCAGTACTTC. Encoded protein: CSARDTSGGYEQYF.

As to this clonotype: One end of the junction does not line up with germline, which may come from a read error. The chain is built from TRBV5-6 and TRBJ1-6; D not certain. This CDR3 is 13 amino acids long. Germline loops: CDR1 SGHDT, CDR2 YYEEEE. CDR3: CAGSRDLLFPLHF. For the CDR3, the DNA is TGTGCCGGCAGCCGCGATCTACTTTTCCCCCTCCACTTT. Based on the CDR3 plus reference TRBV5-6 and TRBJ1-6, the full variable domain is DAGVTQSPTHLIKTRGQQVTLRCSPKSGHDTVSWYQQALGQGPQFIFQYYEEEERQRGNFPDRFSGHQFPNYSSELNVNALLLGDSALYLCAGSRDLLFPLHFGNGTRLTVT.

This clonotype was observed many times. The gene calls are TRBV2 and TRBJ2-1, with D perhaps given as TRBD1 or TRBD2 (5 bases each). The CDR3 extends over 12 amino acids. Trimming removed 5 bases from V and 9 bases from J, with 11 bases in between. Germline-derived CDR1 and CDR2 are SNHLY and FYNNEI. Written as DNA, the CDR3 is TGTGCCAGCAGTCCCGGGACCGTTGAGCAGTTCTTC. Its translation: CASSPGTVEQFF.

This clonotype showed up many times. V and J are TRBV4-1 and TRBJ2-3; D not resolved. Germline V gene sequence: CDR1 MGHRA, CDR2 YSYEKL. The CDR3 contains 12 residues. The V and J ends lost 1 base and 5 bases respectively, with 4 bases between them. The DNA for the CDR3 is TGCGCCAGCAGCCAAGCGTTAGATACGCAGTATTTT. It codes for CASSQALDTQYF.

The genes are TRBV12-3 or TRBV12-4 and TRBJ2-3; 8 nucleotides align to TRBD2. The CDR3 sequence is 16 residues long. Losses at the gene ends were 6 bases for V and 5 bases for J; bases not matched to a gene: 13. CDR3 DNA sequence: TGTGCCAGCAGCTTCTGGGTGCGGGGGGCACTAGATACGCAGTATTTT. It encodes CASSFWVRGALDTQYF.

This chain uses TRBV7-9 with TRBJ2-5; unclear D gene. The CDR3 is made up of 14 amino acids. Germline loops: CDR1 SEHNR, CDR2 FQNEAQ (reference sequence). Trimming removed 5 bases at V and 2 bases at J, with 12 bases between. In nucleotides, the CDR3 is TGTGCCAGCAGCCCACGTGGGCAGCAAGAGACCCAGTACTTC. This codes for CASSPRGQQETQYF.

The V gene is TRBV27, the J gene TRBJ2-2; TRBD1 is a possible D gene (5 bases). V lost 3 bases and J lost 3, with 8 bases in between. Germline loops: CDR1 MNHEY, CDR2 SMNVEV (reference sequence). The CDR3 consists of 14 residues. The CDR3 loop reads CASSFGADTGELFF. The DNA for the CDR3 is TGTGCCAGCAGTTTTGGGGCAGACACCGGGGAGCTGTTTTTT.

The chain joins TRBV12-3 or TRBV12-4 to TRBJ2-4, with 7 bases that match TRBD2. CDR3 size: 16 residues. V was clipped by 3 bases and J by 1 base; unmatched bases: 6. The CDR3 coding sequence is TGTGCCAGCAGTTTCGACGGGGGGTGGGCCAAAAACATTCAGTACTTC. Residues: CASSFDGGWAKNIQYF.

This clonotype was picked up a small number of times. The chain combines TRBV7-8 with TRBJ2-1, with TRBD2 matching over 10 bases. CDR1 is SGHVS, CDR2 FQNEAQ, per germline. V gave up 5 bases and J gave up 1 base; unmatched junction bases: 5. This CDR3 region has 16 residues. CDR3: CASSETSGDSYNEQFF. Written as DNA, the CDR3 is TGTGCCAGCAGCGAAACTAGCGGGGATTCCTACAATGAGCAGTTCTTC. Full variable domain (outside the CDR3, taken from reference TRBV7-8 and TRBJ2-1): GAGVSQSPRYKVAKRGQDVALRCDPISGHVSLFWYQQALGQGPEFLTYFQNEAQLDKSGLPSDRFFAERPEGSVSTLKIQRTQQEDSAVYLCASSETSGDSYNEQFFGPGTRLTVL.

In this sample, this clonotype turned up many times. The J gene is TRBJ2-5, the V gene TRBV11-2; 9 bases align to TRBD2. Germline trimming cut 1 base from V and 3 bases from J; bases unmatched to any gene: 0. The CDR3 has 14 amino acids. CDR1 and CDR2 from the germline V gene are SGHAT and FQNNGV. Here the CDR3 reads CASSLVAGEETQYF. CDR3 coding DNA: TGTGCCAGCAGCTTAGTAGCGGGGGAAGAGACCCAGTACTTC. Complete variable domain (other parts from reference TRBV11-2 and TRBJ2-5): EAGVAQSPRYKIIEKRQSVAFWCNPISGHATLYWYQQILGQGPKLLIQFQNNGVVDDSQLPKDRFSAERLKGVDSTLKIQPAKLEDSAVYLCASSLVAGEETQYFGPGTRLLVL.

This clonotype turned up a few times. This sequence joins TRBV24-1 and TRBJ2-1, with D possibly matching TRBD1 (6 bases). CDR1 and CDR2 from the germline V gene are KGHDR and SFDVKD. Between the trimmed V and J ends, which lost 0 bases and 6 bases, there was a span of 8 bases. The CDR3 is 14 amino acids. CDR3: CATSDLLQGNEQFF. Here the CDR3 DNA reads TGTGCCACCAGTGATTTGCTACAGGGCAATGAGCAGTTCTTC.

This chain uses TRBV11-2 with TRBJ1-2; a weak D match, TRBD1 (5 bases). Between the trimmed V and J ends, which lost 0 bases and 3 bases, there was a span of 11 bases. CDR1 is SGHAT, CDR2 FQNNGV, per germline. This CDR3 region has 15 residues. CDR3 residues: CASSLDGGGDYGYTF. Here the CDR3 DNA reads TGTGCCAGCAGCTTAGACGGGGGGGGGGACTATGGCTACACCTTC.

This rearrangement joins TRBV7-9 to TRBJ1-2; TRBD1 is a possible D gene (6 bases). CDR1 SEHNR and CDR2 FQNEAQ come from the germline V gene (reference sequence). V was trimmed by 0 bases and J by 0 bases, leaving 8 bases between them. CDR3 length: 15 residues. The CDR3 region has the DNA TGTGCCAGCAGCTTAGCGGCAGGGGCTAACTATGGCTACACCTTC. This encodes CASSLAAGANYGYTF.

This clonotype has a single count. The V call is TRBV7-4, the J call TRBJ2-7; TRBD1 matches 7 bases. In germline, CDR1 is SGHVT, CDR2 SQSDAQ. The CDR3 contains 15 residues. The trim removed 5 bases at V and 1 base at J, leaving 8 bases unmatched. CDR3 nucleotides: TGTGCCAGCAGCCCGCAATGGGACAGTTCCTACGAGCAGTACTTC. Translation gives CASSPQWDSSYEQYF.

This clonotype was seen a handful of times. The gene calls are TRBV4-1 and TRBJ1-5; no reliable D call. The germline V gene has CDR1 MGHRA and CDR2 YSYEKL. V dropped 0 bases and J dropped 0 bases, with 9 bases sitting between them. The CDR3 extends over 16 amino acids. The CDR3 loop reads CASSQDFADSNQPQHF. The CDR3 bases are TGCGCCAGCAGCCAAGATTTTGCAGATAGCAATCAGCCCCAGCATTTT.